The 8 T cell receptor beta chains reported below all come from one sample, sequenced in a study of blood T cell repertoires in COVID-19. Measured with immunoSEQ multiplex PCR; TCRdb has only the in-frame clones, and not every one. The data show about 51,000 clones, about 86% seen once. Source material: peripheral blood. The receptor set was obtained from an older man with active COVID-19.

The J gene is TRBJ2-3, the V gene TRBV27; TRBD2 agrees at 10 bases. Germline assignment: CDR1 MNHEY and CDR2 SMNVEV (reference sequence). The ends lost 8 bases at V and 2 bases at J; junction bases unmatched: 7. The CDR3 totals 15 residues. CDR3 loop: CASGQLAGYTDTQYF. The CDR3 DNA follows: TGTGCCAGCGGCCAACTAGCGGGATACACAGATACGCAGTATTTT.

The chain joins TRBV6-5 to TRBJ2-7, with 7 positions matching TRBD2. Germline V gene data show CDR1 as MNHEY and CDR2 as SVGAGI. V was pared by 2 bases and J by 1 base, with 8 bases of the junction left unmatched. The CDR3 has 16 amino acids. CDR3 in amino acids: CASSYGVTSISYEQYF. In DNA form, the CDR3 reads TGTGCCAGCAGTTACGGGGTGACTAGCATATCCTACGAGCAGTACTTC.

The chain combines TRBV28 with TRBJ2-3; 8 positions agree with TRBD2. Germline V gives CDR1 MDHEN, CDR2 SYDVKM. The junction had 2 bases not matched to a gene; V was cut back by 7 bases and J by 2 bases. This CDR3 region has 13 residues. CDR3 amino acids: CASKTSATDTQYF. As DNA, the CDR3 is TGTGCCAGCAAGACTAGCGCCACAGATACGCAGTATTTT. Complete variable domain (other parts from reference TRBV28 and TRBJ2-3): DVKVTQSSRYLVKRTGEKVFLECVQDMDHENMFWYRQDPGLGLRLIYFSYDVKMKEKGDIPEGYSVSREKKERFSLILESASTNQTSMYLCASKTSATDTQYFGPGTRLTVL.

The chain joins TRBV27 to TRBJ2-3; D possibly corresponds to TRBD2 (6 bases). There are 15 residues in the CDR3. Germline-derived CDR1 and CDR2 are MNHEY and SMNVEV (reference sequence). The V and J ends lost 2 bases and 3 bases respectively, with 12 bases between them. The CDR3 nucleotides read TGTGCCAGCAGTTTAAGGAGGGACGGGACAGATACGCAGTATTTT. Amino acid sequence: CASSLRRDGTDTQYF.

This chain connects TRBV7-5 to TRBJ1-5. TRBV7-5 is described as a pseudogene. The CDR3 spans 15 residues. CDR3 residues: CVRPGGGYSNQPQHF. The CDR3, as DNA: TGTGTCAGACCCGGGGGGGGGTATAGCAATCAGCCCCAGCATTTT.

The table lists this clone with a few counts. The chain is built from TRBV2 and TRBJ2-5, with 12 bases identical to TRBD2. This CDR3 contains 16 residues. Germline assignment: CDR1 SNHLY and CDR2 FYNNEI. The junction had 7 bases not matched to a gene; V was cut back by 4 bases and J by 4 bases. Here the CDR3 reads CASSVEPSGRGETQYF. The CDR3 DNA follows: TGTGCCAGCAGTGTGGAGCCTAGCGGGAGGGGAGAGACCCAGTACTTC.

Of note for this clone: The DNA is omitted, as the CDR3 cannot be located on it reliably, and the CDR3 follows TCRdb's listing. V usage is TRBV2 and J usage is TRBJ1-1. CDR1 is SNHLY and CDR2 is FYNNEI in the germline V gene. The CDR3 is made up of 15 amino acids, end residues included. This chain's CDR3 is CASSDFRGANTEAFF.

This sequence joins TRBV24-1 and TRBJ2-1, with 8 bases matching TRBD1. V gave up 3 bases and J gave up 13 bases; unmatched junction bases: 4. Germline V gene sequence: CDR1 KGHDR, CDR2 SFDVKD. This CDR3 comprises 12 residues. The CDR3: CATSDRTGNQFF. CDR3 coding DNA: TGTGCCACCAGTGATAGGACAGGGAATCAGTTCTTC.